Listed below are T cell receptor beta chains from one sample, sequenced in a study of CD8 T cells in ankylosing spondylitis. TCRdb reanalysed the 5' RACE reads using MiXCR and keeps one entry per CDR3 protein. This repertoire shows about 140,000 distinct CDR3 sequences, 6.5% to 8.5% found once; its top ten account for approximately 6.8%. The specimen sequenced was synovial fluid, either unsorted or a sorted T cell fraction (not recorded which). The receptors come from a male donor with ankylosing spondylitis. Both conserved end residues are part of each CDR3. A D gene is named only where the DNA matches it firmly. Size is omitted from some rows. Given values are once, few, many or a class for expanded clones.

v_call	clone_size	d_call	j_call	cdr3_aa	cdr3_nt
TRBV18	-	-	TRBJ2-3	CASSIQGARTDTQYF	TGTGCCAGCTCCATCCAAGGGGCCCGCACAGATACGCAGTATTTT
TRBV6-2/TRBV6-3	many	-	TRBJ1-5	CASSYGHLGNQPQHF	TGTGCCAGCAGTTATGGCCACCTTGGCAATCAGCCCCAGCATTTT
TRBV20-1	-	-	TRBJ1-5	CSVNPQANNQPQHF	TGCAGTGTAAACCCGCAGGCCAACAATCAGCCCCAGCATTTT
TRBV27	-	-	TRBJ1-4	CASSLGYNEKLFF	TGTGCCAGCAGTTTGGGTTACAATGAAAAACTGTTTTTT
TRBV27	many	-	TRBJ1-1	CASRPNRYTEAFF	TGTGCCAGCAGACCGAACAGGTACACTGAAGCTTTCTTT
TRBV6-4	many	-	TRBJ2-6	CASSDGSGANVLTF	TGTGCCAGCAGTGACGGGAGTGGGGCCAACGTCCTGACTTTC
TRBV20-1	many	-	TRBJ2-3	CSARDGRKSGGTDTQYF	TGCAGTGCTAGAGATGGCAGAAAATCGGGGGGCACAGATACGCAGTATTTT
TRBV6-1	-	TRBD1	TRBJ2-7	CASTIRDSSSEQYF	TGTGCCAGCACTATCCGGGACAGTAGCTCCGAGCAGTACTTC
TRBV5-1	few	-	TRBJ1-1	CASSFGGGGVTEAFF	TGCGCCAGCAGCTTCGGGGGAGGAGGGGTCACTGAAGCTTTCTTT
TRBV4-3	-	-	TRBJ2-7	CASSQDLGGAEQYF	TGCGCCAGCAGCCAAGATTTGGGGGGAGCCGAGCAGTACTTC
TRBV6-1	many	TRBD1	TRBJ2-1	CASTYRGRSYNEQFF	TGTGCCAGCACGTACAGGGGACGCTCCTACAATGAGCAGTTCTTC
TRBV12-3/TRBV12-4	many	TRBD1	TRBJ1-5	CASSSTGAVEQPQHF	TGTGCCAGCAGTTCGACAGGGGCGGTCGAACAGCCCCAGCATTTT
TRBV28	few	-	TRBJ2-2	CASLKHAGTGELFF	TGTGCCAGCCTCAAGCACGCCGGCACCGGGGAGCTGTTTTTT
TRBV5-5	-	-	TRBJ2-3	CASSASLVGTDTQYF	TGTGCCAGCAGCGCCAGCCTAGTAGGCACAGATACGCAGTATTTT
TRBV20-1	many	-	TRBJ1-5	CSAIRDLYSNQPQHF	TGCAGTGCTATCCGGGACCTTTATAGCAATCAGCCCCAGCATTTT
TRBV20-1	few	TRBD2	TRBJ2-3	CSARDFGGLAGGTDTQYF	TGCAGTGCTAGAGATTTTGGGGGACTAGCGGGAGGCACAGATACGCAGTATTTT
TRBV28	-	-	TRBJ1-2	CASSLRGPRIGYTF	TGTGCCAGCAGTTTACGGGGGCCTCGAATAGGCTACACCTTC
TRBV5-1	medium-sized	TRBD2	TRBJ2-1	CASSLVLAGNNEQFF	TGCGCCAGCAGCTTGGTACTAGCGGGGAACAATGAGCAGTTCTTC
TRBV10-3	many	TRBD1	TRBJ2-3	CAISETGGEDTQYF	TGTGCCATCAGTGAGACAGGGGGCGAAGATACGCAGTATTTT
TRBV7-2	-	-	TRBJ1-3	CASSLHGLIGNTIYF	TGTGCCAGCAGCTTACATGGACTGATTGGAAACACCATATATTTT
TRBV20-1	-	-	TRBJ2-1	CSARDRVAQEQFF	TGCAGTGCTAGAGATCGGGTGGCTCAGGAGCAGTTCTTC
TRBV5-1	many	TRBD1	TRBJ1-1	CASNPWGQHTEAFF	TGCGCCAGCAACCCGTGGGGACAGCACACTGAAGCTTTCTTT
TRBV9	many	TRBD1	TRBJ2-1	CASSARDRTYNEQFF	TGTGCCAGCAGCGCGCGGGACAGGACTTACAATGAGCAGTTCTTC
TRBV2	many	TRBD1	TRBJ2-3	CASSRGLGTDTQYF	TGTGCCAGCAGCAGGGGGCTAGGCACAGATACGCAGTATTTT
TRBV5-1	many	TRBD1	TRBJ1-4	CASSWTGGHEKLFF	TGCGCCAGCAGCTGGACAGGGGGCCATGAAAAACTGTTTTTT
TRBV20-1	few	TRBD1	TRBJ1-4	CSARNLGTANEKLFF	TGCAGTGCTAGAAATCTTGGGACAGCTAATGAAAAACTGTTTTTT
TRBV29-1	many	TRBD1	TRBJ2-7	CSVGGGQGAPTYEQYF	TGCAGCGTTGGGGGCGGACAGGGGGCGCCGACCTACGAGCAGTACTTC
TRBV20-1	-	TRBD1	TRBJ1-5	CSARDSRRTGVQHF	TGCAGTGCTAGAGATTCTAGGAGGACAGGGGTCCAGCATTTT
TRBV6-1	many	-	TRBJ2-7	CASSPSVWDEQYF	TGTGCCAGCAGTCCCTCTGTATGGGACGAGCAGTACTTC
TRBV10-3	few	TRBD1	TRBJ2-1	CAISPQGQGNEQFF	TGTGCCATCAGTCCTCAAGGACAGGGCAATGAGCAGTTCTTC
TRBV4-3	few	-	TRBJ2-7	CASSQVLGRRQYF	TGCGCCAGCAGCCAAGTCCTAGGGCGGAGGCAGTACTTC
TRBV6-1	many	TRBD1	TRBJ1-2	CASAELGQNYGYTF	TGTGCCAGCGCTGAATTGGGACAGAACTATGGCTACACCTTC
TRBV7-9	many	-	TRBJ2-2	CASSYDRNTGELFF	TGTGCCAGCAGTTACGACAGGAACACCGGGGAGCTGTTTTTT
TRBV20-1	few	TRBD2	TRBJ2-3	CSAEGLAARPDTQYF	TGCAGTGCCGAGGGCCTAGCGGCCCGTCCAGATACGCAGTATTTT
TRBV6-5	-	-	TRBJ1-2	CASRLTGTAYGYTF	TGTGCCAGCAGGTTAACCGGGACGGCCTATGGCTACACCTTC
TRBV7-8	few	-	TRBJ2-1	CASSLVQNEQFF	TGTGCCAGCAGCCTCGTCCAAAATGAGCAGTTCTTC
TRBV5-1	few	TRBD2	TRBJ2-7	CASSLASGRGSYEQYF	TGCGCCAGCAGCTTGGCTAGCGGGAGGGGATCCTACGAGCAGTACTTC
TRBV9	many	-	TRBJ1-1	CASSVTSMNTEAFF	TGTGCCAGCAGCGTAACGAGCATGAACACTGAAGCTTTCTTT
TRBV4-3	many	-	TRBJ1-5	CASSPTGAGDQPQHF	TGCGCCAGCAGCCCTACGGGGGCAGGAGATCAGCCCCAGCATTTT
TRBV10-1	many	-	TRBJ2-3	CASSESRGPLFTDTQYF	TGCGCCAGCAGTGAATCCCGGGGACCCCTCTTCACAGATACGCAGTATTTT
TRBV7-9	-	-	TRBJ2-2	CATFSASNTGELFF	TGTGCCACCTTTAGCGCTTCGAACACCGGGGAGCTGTTTTTT
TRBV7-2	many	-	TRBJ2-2	CASSSGPFTGELFF	TGTGCCAGCAGCTCGGGCCCTTTCACCGGGGAGCTGTTTTTT
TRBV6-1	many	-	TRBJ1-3	CASILGAAGNTIYF	TGTGCCAGCATCCTAGGGGCTGCTGGAAACACCATATATTTT
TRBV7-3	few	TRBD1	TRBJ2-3	CASSLRTTGGLNTQYF	TGTGCCAGCAGCTTACGTACCACAGGGGGCTTGAATACGCAGTATTTT
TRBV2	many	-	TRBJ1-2	CASSPRGNYGYTF	TGTGCCAGCAGCCCCAGGGGTAACTATGGCTACACCTTC
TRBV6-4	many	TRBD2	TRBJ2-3	CASSEAGLATDTQYF	TGTGCCAGCAGTGAAGCGGGACTAGCCACAGATACGCAGTATTTT
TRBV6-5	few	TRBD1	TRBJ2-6	CASSYSGQGNGANVLTF	TGTGCCAGCAGTTACTCGGGACAGGGGAATGGGGCCAACGTCCTGACTTTC
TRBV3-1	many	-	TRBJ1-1	CASSQGAKAFF	TGTGCCAGCAGCCAGGGGGCAAAAGCTTTCTTT
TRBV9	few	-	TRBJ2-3	CASSPDGYTDTQYF	TGTGCCAGCAGCCCGGATGGATACACAGATACGCAGTATTTT
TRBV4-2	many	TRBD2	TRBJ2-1	CASSQDWASGGYEQFF	TGTGCCAGCAGCCAAGATTGGGCTAGCGGGGGCTATGAGCAGTTCTTC
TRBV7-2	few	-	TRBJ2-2	CASSPTNGELFF	TGTGCCAGCAGCCCGACTAACGGGGAGCTGTTTTTT
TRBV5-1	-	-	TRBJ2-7	CASSPNLYEQYF	TGCGCCAGCAGCCCCAATCTATACGAGCAGTACTTC
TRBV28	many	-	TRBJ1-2	CASSLVRVTYGYTF	TGTGCCAGCAGTCTGGTTAGGGTTACCTATGGCTACACCTTC
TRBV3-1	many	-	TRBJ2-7	CASSRGSRRGYEQYF	TGTGCCAGCAGCCGTGGGAGTCGGCGCGGCTACGAGCAGTACTTC
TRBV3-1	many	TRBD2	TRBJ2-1	CASSQDKINASGRNEQFF	TGTGCCAGCAGCCAAGATAAAATAAACGCTAGCGGGAGGAATGAGCAGTTCTTC
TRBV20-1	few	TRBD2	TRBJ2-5	CSARDLTSWGETQYF	TGCAGTGCTAGAGACTTGACTAGCTGGGGGGAGACCCAGTACTTC
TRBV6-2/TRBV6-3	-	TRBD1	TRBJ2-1	CASSWDSSYNEQFF	TGTGCCAGCAGTTGGGACAGCTCCTACAATGAGCAGTTCTTC
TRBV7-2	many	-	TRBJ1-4	CASSLMKAEKLFF	TGTGCCAGCAGCTTAATGAAAGCGGAAAAACTGTTTTTT
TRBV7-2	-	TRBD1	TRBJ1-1	CASSWTGRTEAFF	TGTGCCAGCAGCTGGACAGGGAGAACTGAAGCTTTCTTT